A single sample gave rise to the 19 T cell receptor beta chains below, sequenced in a study of OX40 agonist ivuxolimab in advanced cancers. The repertoire was sequenced with immunoSEQ multiplex PCR; TCRdb's copy has only in-frame clones and lacks some. In the table there are around 59,000 clones, roughly 86% of which are singletons. Specimen: CD4+ or CD8+ T cells sorted from blood, collected in a trial of the OX40 agonist ivuxolimab. The receptors originated from an adult with an advanced solid tumor such as melanoma, head and neck, liver or kidney cancer.

V gene TRBV5-1 combines with J gene TRBJ1-3; D not resolved. CDR1 and CDR2 from the germline V gene are SGHRS and YFSETQ. V was trimmed by 3 bases and J by 0 bases, leaving 10 bases between them. The CDR3 loop spans 15 amino acids. The CDR3 sequence: CASSYLPDSGNTIYF. The CDR3 nucleotides read TGCGCCAGCAGCTATCTACCGGACTCTGGAAACACCATATATTTT.

The rearrangement uses TRBV21-1 and TRBJ2-3; TRBD2 is taken as the D call from the table, unchecked against the DNA. TRBV21-1 is termed a pseudogene. The CDR3 totals 17 residues. Written as DNA, the CDR3 is TGTGCCAGCAGCAGTAAACCCATAGCGGAACGCACAGATACGCAGTATTTT. Amino acid sequence: CASSSKPIAERTDTQYF.

In the case of this clone: At one end the junction does not follow the germline gene, possibly because of a read error. The chain carries TRBV7-7 and TRBJ2-5; 8 bases are shared with TRBD1. The CDR3 loop spans 14 amino acids. From germline, CDR1 is SSHAT and CDR2 FNYEAQ (reference sequence). CDR3 nucleotides: TGTGCTAGCAGCTCTTCAGGGGGCAGAGAGACCCAGTACTTC. It translates to CASSSSGGRETQYF.

The V gene is TRBV4-1, the J gene TRBJ1-1; TRBD1 matches at 12 bases. The J segment lost 5 bases and the V segment lost 1 base, leaving 11 bases of the junction unmatched. Germline assignment: CDR1 MGHRA and CDR2 YSYEKL. The CDR3 is 18 residues long. The CDR3 coding sequence is TGCGCCAGCAGCCAAGCGAGGGACAGGGGGCGAGATTGGACTGAAGCTTTCTTT. This sequence encodes CASSQARDRGRDWTEAFF.

The chain uses TRBV5-1 and TRBJ2-7; 9 bases line up with TRBD2. Per germline, CDR1 SGHRS and CDR2 YFSETQ. The length of the CDR3 is 16 residues. V lost 4 bases, J lost 1 base, and 9 bases stayed unmatched. CDR3 region: CASSIVAGADSYEQYF. In DNA form, the CDR3 reads TGCGCCAGCAGCATCGTAGCGGGAGCGGATTCCTACGAGCAGTACTTC.

The chain carries TRBV28 and TRBJ1-5; 7 nucleotides agree with TRBD1. The CDR3 extends over 13 amino acids. V shed 5 bases and J 8 bases; nucleotides not matched to a gene: 6. Germline V gene data show CDR1 as MDHEN and CDR2 as SYDVKM. The CDR3 bases are TGTGCCAGCAGTAAGCCAGGGGGAGAGCCCCAGCATTTT. Encoded protein: CASSKPGGEPQHF. The variable domain in full, completed from reference TRBV28 and TRBJ1-5, reads DVKVTQSSRYLVKRTGEKVFLECVQDMDHENMFWYRQDPGLGLRLIYFSYDVKMKEKGDIPEGYSVSREKKERFSLILESASTNQTSMYLCASSKPGGEPQHFGDGTRLSIL.

V gene TRBV9 combines with J gene TRBJ2-6; TRBD2 is a possible D gene (5 bases). This CDR3 is 17 amino acids long. Per the germline V gene, CDR1 is SGDLS and CDR2 is YYNGEE. The V end was cut by 3 bases, the J end by 3 bases, with 16 bases between. This chain's CDR3 is CASSERTASLGANVLTF. Here the CDR3 DNA reads TGTGCCAGCAGCGAGCGGACTGCTTCACTTGGGGCCAACGTCCTGACTTTC. The variable domain in full, with the rest retrieved from reference TRBV9 and TRBJ2-6, is DSGVTQTPKHLITATGQRVTLRCSPRSGDLSVYWYQQSLDQGLQFLIQYYNGEERAKGNILERFSAQQFPDLHSELNLSSLELGDSALYFCASSERTASLGANVLTFGAGSRLTVL.

The chain links TRBV9 to TRBJ1-5; D is perhaps TRBD1 (6 bases). The germline gives CDR1 SGDLS, CDR2 YYNGEE. This CDR3 is built from 14 residues. Trimming pared 0 bases from V and 7 bases from J, leaving 11 bases between. CDR3 in DNA: TGTGCCAGCAGCGTAGAGGGGCAGGGGCAGCCCCAGCATTTT. Amino acids: CASSVEGQGQPQHF.

The rearrangement joins TRBV14 to TRBJ2-3; weak D call: TRBD1 (6 bases). This CDR3 region has 15 residues. V lost 4 bases and J lost 3, with 14 bases in between. Germline V CDR1 and CDR2: SGHDN, FVKESK. The CDR3, as DNA: TGTGCCAGCAGCCCCGTACAGGGTCCAACAGATACGCAGTATTTT. Encoded protein: CASSPVQGPTDTQYF.

The CDR3 nucleotides are TGTGCCAGCAGCTTGACAGGTCTTGTCTATGGCTACACCTTC. Translating gives CASSLTGLVYGYTF. V and J are TRBV5-6 and TRBJ1-2; a weak D match, TRBD1 (5 bases). This CDR3 comprises 14 residues. V shed 1 base and J shed 4 bases, with 11 bases lying between them. CDR1 SGHDT and CDR2 YYEEEE come from the germline V gene.

The gene calls are TRBV19 and TRBJ2-1, with D unclear. V lost 3 bases and J 1 base, leaving 13 bases between the germline ends. This CDR3 contains 16 residues. Germline values: CDR1 LNHDA, CDR2 SQIVND (reference sequence). Here the CDR3 reads CASSMISLGSYNEQFF. The CDR3 region has the DNA TGTGCCAGTAGTATGATCTCCTTAGGGTCCTACAATGAGCAGTTCTTC.

V and J are TRBV5-1 and TRBJ1-1; D call uncertain. V lost 0 bases and J lost 5, with 11 bases in between. Germline lookup yields CDR1 SGHRS and CDR2 YFSETQ. The CDR3 contains 14 residues. In DNA form, the CDR3 reads TGCGCCAGCAGCTTGGACGGCGAGGTTACTGAAGCTTTCTTT. This gives the protein CASSLDGEVTEAFF.

The chain carries TRBV11-2 and TRBJ2-1; TRBD2 agrees at 8 bases. The germline V gene encodes CDR1 SGHAT and CDR2 FQNNGV. This CDR3 comprises 16 residues. J was trimmed by 2 bases and V by 5 bases; bases with no gene match: 8. The CDR3 reads CASSKAGAFPYNEQFF. The CDR3 DNA reads as TGTGCCAGCAGCAAAGCGGGAGCCTTCCCCTACAATGAGCAGTTCTTC.

This sequence joins TRBV4-3 and TRBJ1-4; no definite D call. Trimming took 0 bases from V and 8 from J, leaving 7 bases between them. CDR3 length: 13 residues. The germline V gene encodes CDR1 LGHNA and CDR2 YSLEER. DNA of the CDR3: TGCGCCAGCAGCCAAGATGGTTCCGAAAAACTGTTTTTT. The encoded protein is CASSQDGSEKLFF.

This clone was seen a single time. The chain has TRBV7-6 and TRBJ2-7, with D possibly TRBD2 on 5 matching bases. Germline CDR1 is SGHVS and CDR2 is FNYEAQ. The CDR3 is 16 amino acids. V lost 2 bases and J 2 bases, leaving 16 bases between the germline ends. The DNA of the CDR3 is TGTGCCAGCAGCTTATTTCTTCAGGCCGGGGCCTACGAGCAGTACTTC. This codes for CASSLFLQAGAYEQYF.

CDR3 loop: CASSEDTYSTDTQYF. The CDR3 DNA reads TGTGCCAGCAGTGAAGACACCTACAGCACAGATACGCAGTATTTT. The V gene is TRBV2, the J gene TRBJ2-3; D unresolved. This CDR3 spans 15 amino acids. V was shortened by 1 base and J by 0 bases, with 8 bases between the two germline ends. Germline lookup yields CDR1 SNHLY and CDR2 FYNNEI.

This chain connects TRBV11-2 to TRBJ2-6; the D gene could be TRBD1 or TRBD2 (5 bases each). V shed 2 bases and J shed 15 bases, with 17 bases lying between them. Germline CDR1 SGHAT, CDR2 FQNNGV. There are 14 residues in the CDR3. CDR3 protein: CASSLFRGSRDLTF. The CDR3 DNA is TGTGCCAGCAGCTTATTTCGGGGTTCCAGGGACCTGACTTTC.

This chain connects TRBV5-1 to TRBJ2-7, with 7 bases that match TRBD1. Germline V gives CDR1 SGHRS, CDR2 YFSETQ. Trimming took 3 bases from V and 3 from J; bases not matched to a gene: 9. This CDR3 has 15 residues. The CDR3 sequence is CASSWTGSYGYEQYF. The CDR3 DNA reads as TGCGCCAGCAGCTGGACAGGATCCTACGGCTACGAGCAGTACTTC.

The J gene is TRBJ1-5, the V gene TRBV19; D unclear. V dropped 2 bases and J dropped 8 bases, with 13 bases sitting between them. This CDR3 region has 14 residues. Germline V gene data show CDR1 as LNHDA and CDR2 as SQIVND (reference sequence). DNA for the CDR3: TGTGCCAGTAGTATAAGGAGGGATTTCGAGCCCCAGCATTTT. Translated: CASSIRRDFEPQHF. Together with reference TRBV19 and TRBJ1-5, the CDR3 gives the full variable domain: DGGITQSPKYLFRKEGQNVTLSCEQNLNHDAMYWYRQDPGQGLRLIYYSQIVNDFQKGDIAEGYSVSREKKESFPLTVTSAQKNPTAFYLCASSIRRDFEPQHFGDGTRLSIL.